This entry features one T cell receptor beta chain sequence. As yet, its antigen is unknown. This entry comes from a study of T cells in Graves' hyperthyroidism and ophthalmopathy. Across the whole study: At initial diagnosis, before any treatment had begun, peripheral blood was obtained. Whole-study results and caveats: Ophthalmopathy was separated from stable hyperthyroidism by a 13 V-J model.

Authors of the study amplified TCR beta CDR3 regions from RNA transcripts. An initial round of RT-PCR targeting the TCR CDR3 relied on the HTBI primer set. TCRdb ran MiXCR on the multiplex PCR reads and lists one entry per CDR3 protein. Among about 560,000 distinct CDR3 sequences, over 15% were seen once, and the ten largest hold around 18%. Lactation, pregnancy, other autoimmune disease or uncontrolled infection excluded patients. Diagnoses rested on clinical symptoms, serum thyroxine and TRAb, thyroid ultrasound and orbital computed tomography. This clonotype was obtained from a woman in her late teens or twenties with Graves' hyperthyroidism. Source material: blood.

The CDR3, as DNA: TGCAGTGCCGATGGGACAATGAACTACGAGCAGTACTTC. It specifies CSADGTMNYEQYF. The V and J genes are TRBV20-1 and TRBJ2-7, with D possibly TRBD1 on 6 matching bases. The germline gives CDR1 DFQATT, CDR2 SNEGSKA (reference sequence). V was clipped by 6 bases and J by 3 bases, with 15 bases between them. The CDR3 runs to 13 residues.